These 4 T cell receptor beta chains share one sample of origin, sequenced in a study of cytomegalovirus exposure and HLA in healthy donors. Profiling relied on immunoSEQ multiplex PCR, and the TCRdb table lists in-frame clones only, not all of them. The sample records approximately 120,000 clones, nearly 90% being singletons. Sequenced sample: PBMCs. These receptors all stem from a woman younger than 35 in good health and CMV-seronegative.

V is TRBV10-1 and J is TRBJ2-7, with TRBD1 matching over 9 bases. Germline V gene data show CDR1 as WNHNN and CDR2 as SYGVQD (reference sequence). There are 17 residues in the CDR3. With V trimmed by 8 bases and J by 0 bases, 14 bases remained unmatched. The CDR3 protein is CASVRDRDAVVSYEQYV. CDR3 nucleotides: TGCGCCAGCGTTAGGGACAGGGATGCAGTGGTCTCCTACGAGCAGTACGTC.

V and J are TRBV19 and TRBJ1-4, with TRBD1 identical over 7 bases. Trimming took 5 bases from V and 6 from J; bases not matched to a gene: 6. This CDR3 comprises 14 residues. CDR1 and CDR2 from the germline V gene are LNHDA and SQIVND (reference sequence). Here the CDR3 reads CASSQPGQHEKLFF. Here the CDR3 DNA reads TGTGCCAGTAGTCAACCGGGACAGCATGAAAAACTGTTTTTT.

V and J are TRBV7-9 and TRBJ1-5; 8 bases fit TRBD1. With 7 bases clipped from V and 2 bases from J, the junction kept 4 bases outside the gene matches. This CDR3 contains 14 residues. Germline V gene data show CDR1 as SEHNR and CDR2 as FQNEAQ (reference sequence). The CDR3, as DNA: TGTGCCAGCACCTCGACAGGGGGCAATCAGCCCCAGCATTTT. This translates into CASTSTGGNQPQHF.

CDR3: CSVEARLAGHQETQYF. The CDR3 nucleotides read TGCAGCGTTGAAGCCAGACTAGCGGGCCACCAAGAGACCCAGTACTTC. The J gene is TRBJ2-5, the V gene TRBV29-1; 10 bases are a match to TRBD2. CDR3 length equals 16 residues. CDR1 SQVTM and CDR2 ANQGSEA come from the germline V gene. The J segment lost 0 bases and the V segment lost 1 base, leaving 5 bases of the junction unmatched.